This T cell receptor (beta chain) appears in the sequencing data of a study of blood T cell repertoires in COVID-19. The wider study: COVID-19 samples collected from the United States, Italy and Spain covered acute and convalescent phases. T cells, B-cell-depleted T cells, or PBMCs supplied cDNA or gDNA.

Under the authors' procedure: How many nucleated cells were present was estimated from reference gene primer amplification. TCRdb's copy holds only in-frame clones and misses some; the assay was immunoSEQ multiplex PCR. That table is the source of V, J and clone size, and D and trimming were worked out from the DNA. The sample comprises approximately 340,000 clones, 87% of which are singletons, and more than 7.5% rests with the top ten. Seattle-derived patients entered the study during active infection and were followed longitudinally. CDR3 length: 15 amino acids. The trim removed 6 bases at V and 8 bases at J, leaving 11 bases unmatched. CDR1 and CDR2 from the germline V gene are MNHEY and SMNVEV (reference sequence).

The sample comprised peripheral blood. The chain carries TRBV27 and TRBJ1-2, with 11 bases matching TRBD1. This TCR derives from a man aged 25-45 years with COVID-19, enrolled during active disease. The CDR3 protein is CASSQTGTGGRGYTF. In DNA, the CDR3 is TGTGCCAGCAGCCAAACCGGGACAGGGGGTAGAGGCTACACCTTC.